This T cell receptor beta chain was profiled in a study of T cells in Graves' hyperthyroidism and ophthalmopathy. The CDR3 covers 14 residues. Between the trimmed V and J ends, which lost 3 bases and 6 bases, there was a span of 11 bases. Per germline, CDR1 SGHTA and CDR2 FQGNSA. This clonotype was counted many times. Its specificity is not known. Researchers took RNA transcripts and amplified the TCR beta CDR3 regions from them. The HTBI primer set was used in a first-round RT-PCR of the TCR CDR3. TCRdb recomputed calls from the multiplex PCR reads with MiXCR, one row per CDR3 protein. The profile shows 300,000 to 400,000 distinct CDR3 sequences, more than 11% of them singletons. Patients aged 18 to 65 had newly diagnosed hyperthyroidism of under 2 months' duration. Exclusion of a patient resulted from uncontrolled infection, other autoimmune disease, pregnancy or lactation. Study-level results: Most thyroid clonotypes with frequency above 0.001 were detected in blood. The model anticipated ophthalmopathy a median approximately 6.5 months pre-onset.

The chain uses TRBV7-2 and TRBJ2-2; the D call may be TRBD1 or TRBD2 (5 bases each). The sequencing input was blood. This receptor was obtained from a woman aged 60-75 years with Graves' hyperthyroidism. CDR3 sequence: CASSLGPASGELFF. CDR3 nucleotide sequence: TGTGCCAGCAGCTTGGGACCGGCCTCCGGGGAGCTGTTTTTT.